This T cell receptor (beta chain) appears in the sequencing data of a study of shared clonotypes between healthy human individuals. Germline V gives CDR1 SNHLY, CDR2 FYNNEI. Germline trimming cut 5 bases from V and 7 bases from J; bases unmatched to any gene: 7. There are 15 residues in the CDR3. The sequenced material, unsorted PBMC DNA, was run on ten immunoSEQ deep assay plates. TCRdb's table, derived via immunoSEQ multiplex PCR, lists solely in-frame clones and lacks some. The repertoire holds some 470,000 clones, with 76% as singletons. This sequence was found in a woman between 40 and 50 years old in good health. Some clones in this sample may be carry-over from other donors' samples. The genes are TRBV2 and TRBJ2-7, with 14 bases aligning to TRBD2. What was sequenced was PBMCs. The CDR3 nucleotides read TGTGCCAGCAGTAAGGGACTAGCGGGAGTTGGGGAGCAGTACTTC. This translates into CASSKGLAGVGEQYF.